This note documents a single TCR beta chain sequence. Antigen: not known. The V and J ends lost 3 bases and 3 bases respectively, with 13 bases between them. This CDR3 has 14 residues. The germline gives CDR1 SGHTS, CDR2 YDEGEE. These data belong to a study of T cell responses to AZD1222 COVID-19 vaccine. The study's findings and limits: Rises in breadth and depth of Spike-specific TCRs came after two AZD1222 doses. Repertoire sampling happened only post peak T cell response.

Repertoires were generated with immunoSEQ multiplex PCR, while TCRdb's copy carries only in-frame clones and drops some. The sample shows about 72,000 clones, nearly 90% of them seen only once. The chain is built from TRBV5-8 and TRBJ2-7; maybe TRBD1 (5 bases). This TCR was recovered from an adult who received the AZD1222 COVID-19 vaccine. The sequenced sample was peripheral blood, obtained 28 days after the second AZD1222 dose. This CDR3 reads CASSSGQAYYEQYF. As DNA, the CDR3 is TGTGCCAGCAGCTCTGGACAAGCCTACTACGAGCAGTACTTC. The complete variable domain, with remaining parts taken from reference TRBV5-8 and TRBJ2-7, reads EAGVTQSPTHLIKTRGQQATLRCSPISGHTSVYWYQQALGLGLQFLLWYDEGEERNRGNFPPRFSGRQFPNYSSELNVNALELEDSALYLCASSSGQAYYEQYFGPGTRLTVT.